The clone carrying this TCR beta chain occurred many times. Its antigen is undetermined. This record belongs to a study of T-cell reconstitution after alpha-beta-depleted transplantation in children. Construction of the TCRbeta library involved unique molecular identifiers. From the PCR reads, TCRdb called clonotypes with MiXCR, one entry per CDR3 protein. In the table there are some 600,000 distinct CDR3 sequences, 10% to 15% of which are singletons. This CDR3 is 15 amino acids long. Study-wide findings and caveats: The study reportedly traced alpha-beta T cells about two months after transplant to several hundred expanded graft clones. Newly made T cells mostly supplied T-cell counts and diversity one year after transplant.

The origin of this receptor is a male patient younger than 18 who had a stem cell transplant for acute myeloid leukemia, so the T cells may come from the graft donor. This chain links TRBV21-1 with TRBJ2-7; the DNA was not used to check the table's D call, TRBD1. TRBV21-1 is listed as a pseudogene. The sequences come from PBMCs, mostly from graft donor cells, collected 360 days after TCRalphabeta/CD19-depleted stem cell transplant. The CDR3 loop reads CASRLIRDMTYEQYF. CDR3 sequence (DNA): TGTGCCAGCAGATTGATCCGGGACATGACCTACGAGCAGTACTTC.